This T cell receptor (beta chain) was sequenced for a study of blood T cell repertoires in COVID-19. The assay was immunoSEQ multiplex PCR, and TCRdb's table has in-frame clones only and misses some. The sample yields 200,000 to 300,000 clones, 84% seen once. This sequence originates from a man aged 50-59 years with acute or convalescent COVID-19. The sequencing input was peripheral blood.

The CDR3 DNA follows: TGTGCCAGCAGCAAAGCGCGGGACAGGGGACCCTATGGCTACACCTTC. Residues: CASSKARDRGPYGYTF. The J gene is TRBJ1-2, the V gene TRBV21-1; no check of the table's D call, TRBD1, against the DNA was made. TRBV21-1 is classified as a pseudogene. The CDR3 runs to 16 residues.